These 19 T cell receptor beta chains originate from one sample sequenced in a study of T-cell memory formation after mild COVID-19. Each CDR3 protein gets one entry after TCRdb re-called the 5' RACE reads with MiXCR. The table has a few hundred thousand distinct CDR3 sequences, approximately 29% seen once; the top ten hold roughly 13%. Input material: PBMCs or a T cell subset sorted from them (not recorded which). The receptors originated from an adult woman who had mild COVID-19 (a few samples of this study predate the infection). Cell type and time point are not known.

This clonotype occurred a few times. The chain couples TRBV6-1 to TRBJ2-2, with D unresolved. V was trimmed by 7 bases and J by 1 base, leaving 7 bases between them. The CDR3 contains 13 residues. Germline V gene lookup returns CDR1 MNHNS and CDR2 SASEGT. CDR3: CASTARNTGELFF. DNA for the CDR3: TGTGCCAGCACAGCAAGGAACACCGGGGAGCTGTTTTTT.

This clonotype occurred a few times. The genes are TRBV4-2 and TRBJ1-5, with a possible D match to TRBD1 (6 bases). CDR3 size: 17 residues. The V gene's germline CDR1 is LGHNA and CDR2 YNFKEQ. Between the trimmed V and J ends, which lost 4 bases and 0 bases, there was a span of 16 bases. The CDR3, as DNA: TGTGCCAGCAGCCCGGTCCTTCAGGGGAGTAGCAATCAGCCCCAGCATTTT. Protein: CASSPVLQGSSNQPQHF.

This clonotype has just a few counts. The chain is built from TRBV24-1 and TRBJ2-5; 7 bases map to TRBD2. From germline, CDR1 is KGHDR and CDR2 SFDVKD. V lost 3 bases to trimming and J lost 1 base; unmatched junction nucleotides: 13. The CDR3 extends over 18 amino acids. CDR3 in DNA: TGTGCCACCAGTGATCCCCAAGAGATAGCGGGCATCCAAGAGACCCAGTACTTC. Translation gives CATSDPQEIAGIQETQYF.

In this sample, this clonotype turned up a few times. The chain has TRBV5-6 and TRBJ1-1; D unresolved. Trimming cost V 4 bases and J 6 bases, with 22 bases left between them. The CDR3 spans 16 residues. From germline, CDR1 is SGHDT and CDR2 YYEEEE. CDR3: CASSPTVGVSIAEAFF. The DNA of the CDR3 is TGTGCCAGCAGCCCGACCGTCGGGGTTTCAATCGCTGAAGCTTTCTTT.

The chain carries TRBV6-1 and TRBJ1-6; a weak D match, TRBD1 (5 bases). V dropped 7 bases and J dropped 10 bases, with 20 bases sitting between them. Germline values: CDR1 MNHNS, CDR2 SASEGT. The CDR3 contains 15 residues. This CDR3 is CASTPTGTITSPLHF. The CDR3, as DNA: TGTGCCAGCACCCCGACCGGGACGATTACCTCACCCCTCCACTTT.

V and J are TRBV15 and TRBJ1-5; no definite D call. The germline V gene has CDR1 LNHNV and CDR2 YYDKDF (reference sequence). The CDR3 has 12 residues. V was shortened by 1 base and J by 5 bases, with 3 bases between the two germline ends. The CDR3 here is CATSRVYQPQHF. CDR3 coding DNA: TGTGCCACCAGCAGAGTTTATCAGCCCCAGCATTTT.

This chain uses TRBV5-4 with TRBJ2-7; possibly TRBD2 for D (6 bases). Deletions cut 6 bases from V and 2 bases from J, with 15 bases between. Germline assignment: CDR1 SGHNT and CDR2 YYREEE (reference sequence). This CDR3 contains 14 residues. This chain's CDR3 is CASIPAPGAYEQYF. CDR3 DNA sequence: TGTGCCAGCATCCCCGCTCCGGGGGCCTACGAGCAGTACTTC.

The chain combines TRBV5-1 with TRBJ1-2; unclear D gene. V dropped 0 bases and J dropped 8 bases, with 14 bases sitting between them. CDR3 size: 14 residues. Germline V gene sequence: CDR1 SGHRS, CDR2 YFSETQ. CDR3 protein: CASSLAVEGLGYTF. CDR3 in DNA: TGCGCCAGCAGCTTGGCCGTGGAGGGCCTAGGCTACACCTTC.

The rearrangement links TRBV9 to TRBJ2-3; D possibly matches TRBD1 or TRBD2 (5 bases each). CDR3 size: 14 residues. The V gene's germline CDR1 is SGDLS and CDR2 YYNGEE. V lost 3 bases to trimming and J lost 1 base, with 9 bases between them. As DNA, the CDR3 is TGTGCCAGCAGCGGACGGGACGGCACAGATACGCAGTATTTT. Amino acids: CASSGRDGTDTQYF.

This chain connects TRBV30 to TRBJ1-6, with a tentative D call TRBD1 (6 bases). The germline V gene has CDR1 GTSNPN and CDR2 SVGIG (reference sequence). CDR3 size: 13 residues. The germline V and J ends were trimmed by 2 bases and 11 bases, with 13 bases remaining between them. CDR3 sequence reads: CAWSSDSQTPLHF. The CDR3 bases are TGTGCCTGGAGTTCGGACAGCCAAACACCCCTCCACTTT. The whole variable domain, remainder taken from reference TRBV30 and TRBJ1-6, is SQTIHQWPATLVQPVGSPLSLECTVEGTSNPNLYWYRQAAGRGLQLLFYSVGIGQISSEVPQNLSASRPQDRQFILSSKKLLLSDSGFYLCAWSSDSQTPLHFGNGTRLTVT.

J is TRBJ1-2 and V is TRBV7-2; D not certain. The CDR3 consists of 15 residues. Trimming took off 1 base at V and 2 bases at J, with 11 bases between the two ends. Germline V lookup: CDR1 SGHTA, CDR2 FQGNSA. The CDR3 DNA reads TGTGCCAGCAGCTTAGGAGGAAATGCCAACTATGGCTACACCTTC. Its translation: CASSLGGNANYGYTF.

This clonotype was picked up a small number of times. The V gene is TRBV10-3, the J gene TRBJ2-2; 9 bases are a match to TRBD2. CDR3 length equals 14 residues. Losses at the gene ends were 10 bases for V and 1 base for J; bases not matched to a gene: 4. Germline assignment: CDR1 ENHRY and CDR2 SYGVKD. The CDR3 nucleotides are TGTGCCACCTTAGCGGGGGTGAACACCGGGGAGCTGTTTTTT. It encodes CATLAGVNTGELFF.

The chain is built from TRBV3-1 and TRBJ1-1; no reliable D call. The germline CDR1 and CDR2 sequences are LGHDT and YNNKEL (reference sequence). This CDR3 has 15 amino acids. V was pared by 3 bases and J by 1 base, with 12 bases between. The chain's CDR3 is CASSQSGGENTEAFF. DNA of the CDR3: TGTGCCAGCAGCCAGAGTGGTGGAGAGAACACTGAAGCTTTCTTT.

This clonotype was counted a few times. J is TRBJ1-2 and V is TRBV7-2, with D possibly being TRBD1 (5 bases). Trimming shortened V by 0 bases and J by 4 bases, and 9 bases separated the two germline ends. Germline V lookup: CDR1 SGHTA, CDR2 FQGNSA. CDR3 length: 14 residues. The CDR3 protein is CASSLAQGTYGYTF. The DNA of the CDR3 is TGTGCCAGCAGCTTAGCGCAGGGTACCTATGGCTACACCTTC.

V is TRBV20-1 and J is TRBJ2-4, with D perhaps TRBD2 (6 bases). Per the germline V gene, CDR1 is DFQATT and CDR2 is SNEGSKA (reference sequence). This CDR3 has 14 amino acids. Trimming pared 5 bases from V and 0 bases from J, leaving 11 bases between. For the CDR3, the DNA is TGCAGTGCTGATCCGGGACTAGCCAAAAACATTCAGTACTTC. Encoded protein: CSADPGLAKNIQYF.

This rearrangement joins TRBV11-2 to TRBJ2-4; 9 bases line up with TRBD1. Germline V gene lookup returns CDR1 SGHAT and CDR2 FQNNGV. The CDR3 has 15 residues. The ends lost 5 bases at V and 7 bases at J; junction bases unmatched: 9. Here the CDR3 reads CASSRAWGQGNIQYF. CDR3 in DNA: TGTGCCAGCAGCCGGGCCTGGGGACAGGGTAACATTCAGTACTTC. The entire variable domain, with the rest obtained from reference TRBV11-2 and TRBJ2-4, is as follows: EAGVAQSPRYKIIEKRQSVAFWCNPISGHATLYWYQQILGQGPKLLIQFQNNGVVDDSQLPKDRFSAERLKGVDSTLKIQPAKLEDSAVYLCASSRAWGQGNIQYFGAGTRLSVL.

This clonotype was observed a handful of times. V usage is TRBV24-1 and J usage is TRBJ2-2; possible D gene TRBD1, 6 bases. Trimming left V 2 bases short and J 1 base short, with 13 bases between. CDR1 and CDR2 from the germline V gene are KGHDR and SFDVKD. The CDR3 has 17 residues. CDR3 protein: CATSDSDSSLNTGELFF. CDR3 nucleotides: TGTGCCACCAGTGATTCGGACAGTTCCCTGAACACCGGGGAGCTGTTTTTT.

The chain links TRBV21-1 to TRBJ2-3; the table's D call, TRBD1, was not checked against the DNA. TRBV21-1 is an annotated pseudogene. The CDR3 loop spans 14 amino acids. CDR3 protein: CASSKKGRLDTQYF. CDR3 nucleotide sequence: TGTGCCAGCAGCAAAAAAGGGCGGCTAGATACGCAGTATTTT.

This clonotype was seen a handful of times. CDR3 protein: CASSFSGGGDTQYF. CDR3 nucleotide sequence: TGTGCCAGCAGCTTTAGCGGAGGAGGGGATACGCAGTATTTT. The chain couples TRBV7-9 to TRBJ2-3, with D perhaps matching TRBD2 (6 bases). V was cut by 3 bases and J by 6 bases, with 13 bases left in between. The CDR3 has 14 amino acids. From germline, CDR1 is SEHNR and CDR2 FQNEAQ (reference sequence).